What follows is one T cell receptor beta chain and its context. The sample comes from a study of T cell responses to AZD1222 COVID-19 vaccine. The germline V gene has CDR1 LNHDA and CDR2 SQIVND (reference sequence). CDR3 length: 14 amino acids. V shed 6 bases and J shed 7 bases, with 15 bases lying between them. Data came from immunoSEQ multiplex PCR; TCRdb stores just in-frame clones and leaves some out. The table lists about 77,000 clones, about 92% of them singletons. The material was peripheral blood, obtained 28 days after the second AZD1222 dose. The origin of this receptor is an adult who received the AZD1222 COVID-19 vaccine. The chain has TRBV19 and TRBJ1-4; perhaps TRBD1 as D (5 bases). The CDR3 here is CASSTGVRSEKLFF. The CDR3, as DNA: TGTGCCAGTAGCACGGGGGTACGGAGTGAAAAACTGTTTTTT.